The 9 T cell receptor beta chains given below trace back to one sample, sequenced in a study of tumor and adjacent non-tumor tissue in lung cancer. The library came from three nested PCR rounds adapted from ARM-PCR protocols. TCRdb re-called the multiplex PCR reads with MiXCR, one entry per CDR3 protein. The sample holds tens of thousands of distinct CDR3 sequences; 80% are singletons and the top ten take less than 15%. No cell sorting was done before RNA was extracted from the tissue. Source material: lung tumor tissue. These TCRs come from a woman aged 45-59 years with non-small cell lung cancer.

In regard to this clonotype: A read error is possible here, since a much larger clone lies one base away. The CDR3 bases are TGTGCCTGGAGTGTTAAAGGATTCAGAGATACGCAGTATTTT. Translating it yields CAWSVKGFRDTQYF. The chain recombines TRBV30 with TRBJ2-3; no firm D call. V was clipped by 0 bases and J by 5 bases, with 12 bases between them. Germline CDR1 reads GTSNPN; CDR2 reads SVGIG (reference sequence). The CDR3 is made up of 14 amino acids.

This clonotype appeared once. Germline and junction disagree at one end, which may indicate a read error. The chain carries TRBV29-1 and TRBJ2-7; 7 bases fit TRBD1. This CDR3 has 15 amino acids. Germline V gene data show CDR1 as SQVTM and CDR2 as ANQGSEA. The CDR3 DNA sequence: TGCAGCGTGCGAATCCGGGACAGTGGGTCCTACGAGCAACACTTC. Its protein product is CSVRIRDSGSYEQHF.

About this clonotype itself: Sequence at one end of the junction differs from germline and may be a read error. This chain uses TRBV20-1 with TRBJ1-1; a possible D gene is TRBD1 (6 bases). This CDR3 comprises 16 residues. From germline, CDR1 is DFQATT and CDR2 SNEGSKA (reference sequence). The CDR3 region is CSARDSSRTVITEAFF. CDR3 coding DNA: TGCAGTGCTAGAGATAGTTCCCGGACAGTGATCACTGAAGCGTTCTTT.

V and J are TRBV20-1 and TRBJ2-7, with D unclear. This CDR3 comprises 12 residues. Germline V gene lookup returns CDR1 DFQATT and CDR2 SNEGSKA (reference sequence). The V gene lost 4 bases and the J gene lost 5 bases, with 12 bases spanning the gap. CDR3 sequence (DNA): TGCAGTGCTATTGCCTTCGATAACGAGCAGTACTTC. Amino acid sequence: CSAIAFDNEQYF.

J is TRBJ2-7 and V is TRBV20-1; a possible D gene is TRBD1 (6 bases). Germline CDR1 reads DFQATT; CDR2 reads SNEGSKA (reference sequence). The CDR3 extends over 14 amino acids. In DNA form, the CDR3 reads TGCATCGCTAGAGGGGGTAGCGACTCAGGGGAGCAGTACTTC. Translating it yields CIARGGSDSGEQYF.

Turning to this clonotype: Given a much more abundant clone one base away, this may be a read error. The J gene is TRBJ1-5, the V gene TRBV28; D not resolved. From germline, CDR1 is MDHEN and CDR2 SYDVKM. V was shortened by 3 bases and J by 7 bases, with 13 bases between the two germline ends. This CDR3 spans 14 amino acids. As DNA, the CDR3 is TGTGCCAGCAGTTTGCTCACGGGCGGACAGCCCCAGCATTTT. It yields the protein CASSLLTGGQPQHF.

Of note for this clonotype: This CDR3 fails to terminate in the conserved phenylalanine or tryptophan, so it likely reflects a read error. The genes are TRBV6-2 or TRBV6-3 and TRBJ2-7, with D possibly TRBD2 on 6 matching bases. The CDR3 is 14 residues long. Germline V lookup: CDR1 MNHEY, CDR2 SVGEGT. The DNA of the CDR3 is TGTACCAGCAGTTATGGTAACGGGAGTGACGAGCAGTACTTA. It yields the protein CTSSYGNGSDEQYL.

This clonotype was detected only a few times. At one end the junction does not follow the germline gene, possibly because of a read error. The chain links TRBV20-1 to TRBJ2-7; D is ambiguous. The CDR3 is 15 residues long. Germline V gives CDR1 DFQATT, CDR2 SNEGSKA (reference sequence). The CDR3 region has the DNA TGTTGTGCTAGATCAATCGAGCGACCCCCCTACGAACAGTACTTC. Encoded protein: CCARSIERPPYEQYF.

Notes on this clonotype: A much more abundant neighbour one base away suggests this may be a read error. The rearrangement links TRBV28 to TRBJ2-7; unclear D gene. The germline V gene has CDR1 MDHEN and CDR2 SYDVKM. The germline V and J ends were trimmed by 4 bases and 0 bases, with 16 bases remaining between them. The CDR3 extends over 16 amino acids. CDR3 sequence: CASSSFRKELSYEQYF. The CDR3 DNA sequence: TGTGCCAGCAGTTCGTTCAGGAAAGAACTCTCCTACGAGCAGTACTTC. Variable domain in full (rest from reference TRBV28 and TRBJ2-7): DVKVTQSSRYLVKRTGEKVFLECVQDMDHENMFWYRQDPGLGLRLIYFSYDVKMKEKGDIPEGYSVSREKKERFSLILESASTNQTSMYLCASSSFRKELSYEQYFGPGTRLTVT.